What follows is one TCR beta chain and its context. This record comes from a study of control samples from healthy donors and cancer patients. Deletions cut 1 base from V and 3 bases from J, with 19 bases between. Germline values: CDR1 SGHAT, CDR2 FQNNGV. The CDR3 is 18 residues long. TCRdb keeps only in-frame clones here, not all; method: immunoSEQ multiplex PCR. The sample carries some 100,000 clones, around 88% recorded once. The sequencing sample was made of blood. The chain employs TRBV11-2 and TRBJ1-3; TRBD1 might be the D (6 bases). The clonotype was recovered from a woman aged 45-65 years in good health. The CDR3 sequence is CASSLGNPQGRFGNTIYF. In DNA, the CDR3 is TGTGCCAGCAGCTTAGGAAATCCACAGGGCCGATTTGGAAACACCATATATTTT.